This entry concerns a single T cell receptor beta chain. Its antigen remains unknown. Produced via immunoSEQ multiplex PCR; TCRdb's table is partial and in-frame only. The sample consists of 600,000 to 800,000 clones, approximately 77% of them appearing once. This sample is drawn from a study of shared clonotypes between healthy human individuals. Study-wide background: Per donor, CD8 memory used one plate, CD8 naive used two, CD4 memory used three and CD4 naive used three.

Germline CDR1 and CDR2: MNHEY and SMNVEV (reference sequence). The CDR3 loop spans 15 amino acids. V dropped 3 bases and J dropped 3 bases, with 14 bases sitting between them. The study's findings and limits: Clonotype sharing among donors likely depends on sequencing depth.

This TCR came from a woman in her twenties or thirties in good health. The sequencing input was memory CD4+ T cells sorted from blood. Subset here: CD45RA-negative fraction. The chain recombines TRBV27 with TRBJ1-1; D uncertain. The CDR3 DNA sequence: TGTGCCAGCAGTTTTTTCGCCCTGAGGGACACTGAAGCTTTCTTT. Its protein product is CASSFFALRDTEAFF.